The source of this TCR beta chain is a study of blood T cells in healthy people across ages. For the study at large: In model experiments, template switching was able to capture about one barcoded beta molecule for every two T cells that were present.

There are a few counts of this clonotype. The antigen remains unidentified. Next came a second PCR, run for about 6 to 12 cycles, which used a sample-barcoded 5' primer along with a J-beta primer mix. TCRdb itself ran the 5' RACE reads through MiXCR, one entry per CDR3 protein. The sample records roughly 1 million distinct CDR3 sequences, approximately 26% being singletons. Study-level points and caveats: Diversity was higher, and naive CD4+ cells more numerous, in long-lived donors than in aged donors.

The CDR3 spans 18 residues. Germline CDR1 and CDR2: LGHNA and YSLEER. The same sample was also used in a study of T cells of mothers and their children. That work adds: Overlap ran slightly, non-significantly higher for related than unrelated mother-child pairs. There was no detection of any persistent microchimeric T cell clones.

The TCR comes from a girl aged 2 to 9 in good health. The chain has TRBV4-3 and TRBJ2-5; the D gene is possibly TRBD2 (5 bases). The J call may not be correct, given that the DNA end is closer to TRBJ2-1. The specimen sequenced was blood. CDR3 region: CASSQDLRVATVYNEQFF. As DNA, the CDR3 is TGCGCCAGCAGCCAAGATCTTAGGGTAGCGACCGTCTACAATGAGCAGTTCTTC.